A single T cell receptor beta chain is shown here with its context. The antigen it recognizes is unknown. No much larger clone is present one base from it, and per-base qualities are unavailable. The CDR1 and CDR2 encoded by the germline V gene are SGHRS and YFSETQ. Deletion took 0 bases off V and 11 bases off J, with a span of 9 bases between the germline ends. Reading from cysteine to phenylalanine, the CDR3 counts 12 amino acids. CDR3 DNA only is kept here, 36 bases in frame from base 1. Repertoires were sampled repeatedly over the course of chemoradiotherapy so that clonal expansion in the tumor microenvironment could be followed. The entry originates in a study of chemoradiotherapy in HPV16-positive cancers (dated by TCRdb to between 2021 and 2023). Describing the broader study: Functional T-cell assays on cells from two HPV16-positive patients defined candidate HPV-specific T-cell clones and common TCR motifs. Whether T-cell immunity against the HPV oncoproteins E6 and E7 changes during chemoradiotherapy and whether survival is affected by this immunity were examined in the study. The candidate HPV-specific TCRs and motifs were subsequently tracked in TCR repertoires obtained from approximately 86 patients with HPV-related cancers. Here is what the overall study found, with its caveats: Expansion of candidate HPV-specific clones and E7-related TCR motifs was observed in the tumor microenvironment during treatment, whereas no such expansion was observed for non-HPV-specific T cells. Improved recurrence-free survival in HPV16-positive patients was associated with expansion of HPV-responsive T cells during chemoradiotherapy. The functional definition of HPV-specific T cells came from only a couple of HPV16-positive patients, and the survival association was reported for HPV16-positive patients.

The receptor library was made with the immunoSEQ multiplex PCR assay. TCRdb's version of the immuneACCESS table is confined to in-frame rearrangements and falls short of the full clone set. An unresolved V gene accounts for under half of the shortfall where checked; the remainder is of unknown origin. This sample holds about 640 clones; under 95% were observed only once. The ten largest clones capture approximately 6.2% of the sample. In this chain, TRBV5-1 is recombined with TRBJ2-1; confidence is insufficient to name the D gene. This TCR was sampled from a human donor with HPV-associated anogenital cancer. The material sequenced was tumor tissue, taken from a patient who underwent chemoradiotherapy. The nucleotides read TGCGCCAGCAGCTTGGAAGTGGGTAAGCAGTTCTTC. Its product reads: CASSLEVGKQFF.